This T cell receptor (beta chain) was retrieved from a study of T cells after yellow fever vaccination. The CDR3 extends over 13 amino acids. Germline V gives CDR1 MNHEY, CDR2 SVGAGI. The V gene lost 6 bases and the J gene lost 0 bases, with 7 bases spanning the gap. Each CDR3 protein is one row after TCRdb ran MiXCR on the 5' RACE reads. The table records fewer than 450,000 distinct CDR3 sequences, roughly 4.3% of them present only once. This specimen consisted of PBMCs, obtained 5 days after the yellow fever booster vaccination. The chain is built from TRBV6-5 and TRBJ2-3; D perhaps matches TRBD1 (5 bases). The receptor was derived from a man between 18 and 35 years old who received the YFV17D yellow fever vaccine. Written as DNA, the CDR3 is TGTGCCAGCAGAGGACAAAGCACAGATACGCAGTATTTT. Protein: CASRGQSTDTQYF.